This T cell receptor (beta chain) was captured by sequencing in a study of tumor-infiltrating lymphocytes in primary liver carcinoma. Points from the study as a whole: Compared with blood, tumor repertoires held significantly more in their top 250 clones. Less overlap was seen in tumor-adjacent and tumor-blood pairs than in tumor region pairs.

Both RNA and DNA were isolated together from roughly 20-30 mg of bulk tissue that had not been sorted. This CDR3 region has 19 residues. Germline loops: CDR1 WSHSY, CDR2 SAAADI. Starting from 500 ng of total RNA, TCR beta cDNA was produced with a primer in the constant region. Each TCR beta library was derived from three nested multiplex PCR rounds that employed slightly modified ARM-PCR. The opening two PCR rounds, roughly 11 cycles each, paired TRBV1-TRBV30 forward primers with a C-beta reverse primer. TCRdb passed the multiplex PCR reads through MiXCR, listing each CDR3 protein once. The sample includes approximately 80,000 distinct CDR3 sequences, approximately 70% seen only once; the top ten take 26%. Comment on this clonotype: Antigen specificity is unknown. Relative to the germline gene, one junction end is altered; a read error may explain this.

V and J are TRBV10-2 and TRBJ2-3; possible D gene TRBD2, 6 bases. Material for sequencing was tumor-adjacent normal liver tissue. The receptor's source is a man in his forties or fifties with primary liver carcinoma and hepatitis B virus infection. The CDR3 region is CASSGINGASAESTGTQYF. The CDR3 DNA reads as TGCGCCAGCAGTGGCATAAACGGGGCTAGCGCCGAAAGCACAGGTACGCAGTATTTT.